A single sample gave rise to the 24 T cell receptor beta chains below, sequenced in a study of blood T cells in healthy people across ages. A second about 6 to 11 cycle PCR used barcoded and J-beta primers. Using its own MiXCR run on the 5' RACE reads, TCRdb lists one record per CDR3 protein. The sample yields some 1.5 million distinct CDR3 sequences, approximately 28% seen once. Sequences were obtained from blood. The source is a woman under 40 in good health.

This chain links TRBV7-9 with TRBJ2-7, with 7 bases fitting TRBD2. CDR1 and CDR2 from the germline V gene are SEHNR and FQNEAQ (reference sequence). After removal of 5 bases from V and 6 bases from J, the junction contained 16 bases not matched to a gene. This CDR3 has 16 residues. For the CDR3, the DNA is TGTGCCAGCAGCCGGACTAGTGGCCCCGGGGGGATCGAGCAGTACTTC. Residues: CASSRTSGPGGIEQYF.

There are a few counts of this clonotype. The CDR3 sequence is CASSSTRDLSNEQFF. Written as DNA, the CDR3 is TGTGCCAGCAGCTCAACCAGGGACTTGTCGAATGAGCAGTTCTTC. V usage is TRBV27 and J usage is TRBJ2-1, with D perhaps TRBD2 (6 bases). The CDR3 is made up of 15 amino acids. V lost 6 bases and J lost 7, with 19 bases in between. Germline assignment: CDR1 MNHEY and CDR2 SMNVEV (reference sequence).

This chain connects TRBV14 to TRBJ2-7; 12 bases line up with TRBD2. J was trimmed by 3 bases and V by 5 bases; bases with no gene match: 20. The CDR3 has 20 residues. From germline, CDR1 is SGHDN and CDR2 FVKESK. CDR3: CASSTYFGLAGPNRRYEQYF. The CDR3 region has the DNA TGTGCCAGCAGCACTTATTTCGGACTAGCGGGACCAAACCGGCGCTACGAGCAGTACTTC.

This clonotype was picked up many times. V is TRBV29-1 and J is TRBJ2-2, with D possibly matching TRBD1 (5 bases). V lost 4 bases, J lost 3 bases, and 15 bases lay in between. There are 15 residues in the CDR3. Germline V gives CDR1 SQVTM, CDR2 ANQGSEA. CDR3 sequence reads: CSVGGSTDHTGELFF. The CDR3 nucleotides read TGCAGCGTTGGGGGCTCGACGGACCACACCGGGGAGCTGTTTTTT.

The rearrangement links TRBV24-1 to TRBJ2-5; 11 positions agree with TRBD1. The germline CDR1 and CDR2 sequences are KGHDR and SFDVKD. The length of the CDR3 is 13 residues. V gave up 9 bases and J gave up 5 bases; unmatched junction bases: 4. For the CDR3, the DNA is TGTGCCACCGCGGGACAGGGGGGCGAGACCCAGTACTTC. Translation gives CATAGQGGETQYF.

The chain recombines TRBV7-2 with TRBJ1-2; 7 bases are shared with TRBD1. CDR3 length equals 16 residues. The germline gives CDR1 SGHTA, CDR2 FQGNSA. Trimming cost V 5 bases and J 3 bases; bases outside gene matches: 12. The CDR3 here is CASSAGTALSYYGYTF. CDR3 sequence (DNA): TGTGCCAGCAGCGCTGGGACAGCTTTGTCCTACTATGGCTACACCTTC.

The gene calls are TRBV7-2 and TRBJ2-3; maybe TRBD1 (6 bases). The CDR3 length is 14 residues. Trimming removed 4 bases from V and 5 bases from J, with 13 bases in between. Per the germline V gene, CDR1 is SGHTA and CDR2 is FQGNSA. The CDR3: CASSSEQGKDTQYF. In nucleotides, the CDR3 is TGTGCCAGCAGCTCAGAACAGGGTAAAGATACGCAGTATTTT.

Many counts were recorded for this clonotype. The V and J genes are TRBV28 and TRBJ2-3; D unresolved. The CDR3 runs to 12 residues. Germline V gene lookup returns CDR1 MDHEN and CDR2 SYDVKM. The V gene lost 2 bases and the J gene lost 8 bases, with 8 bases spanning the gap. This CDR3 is CASSLDSGTQYF. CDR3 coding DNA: TGTGCCAGCAGTTTAGACTCCGGTACGCAGTATTTT.

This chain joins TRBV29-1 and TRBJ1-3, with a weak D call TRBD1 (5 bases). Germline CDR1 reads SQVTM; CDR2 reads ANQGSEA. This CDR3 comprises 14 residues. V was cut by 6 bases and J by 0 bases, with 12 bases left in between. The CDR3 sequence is CSVAGTVSGNTIYF. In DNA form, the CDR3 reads TGCAGCGTCGCCGGGACGGTCTCTGGAAACACCATATATTTT.

The CDR3: CASSLGGGLEVGETQYF. The CDR3, as DNA: TGTGCCAGCAGCTTAGGGGGGGGACTGGAGGTGGGGGAGACCCAGTACTTC. V gene TRBV11-2 combines with J gene TRBJ2-5, with 7 bases aligning to TRBD2. Trimming cost V 1 base and J 5 bases; bases outside gene matches: 13. CDR1 is SGHAT, CDR2 FQNNGV, per germline. The CDR3 loop spans 17 amino acids.

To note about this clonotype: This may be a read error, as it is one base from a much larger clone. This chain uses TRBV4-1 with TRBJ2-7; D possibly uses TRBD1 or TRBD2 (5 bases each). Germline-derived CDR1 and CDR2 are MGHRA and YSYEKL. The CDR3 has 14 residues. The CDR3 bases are TGCGCCGGCAGCCAAACCGGGACGATTTACGAGCAGTACTTC. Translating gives CAGSQTGTIYEQYF.

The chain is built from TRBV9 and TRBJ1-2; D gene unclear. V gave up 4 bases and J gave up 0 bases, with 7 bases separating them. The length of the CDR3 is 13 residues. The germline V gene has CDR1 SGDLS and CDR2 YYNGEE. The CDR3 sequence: CASSNHTNYGYTF. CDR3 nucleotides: TGTGCCAGCAGCAACCACACTAACTATGGCTACACCTTC.

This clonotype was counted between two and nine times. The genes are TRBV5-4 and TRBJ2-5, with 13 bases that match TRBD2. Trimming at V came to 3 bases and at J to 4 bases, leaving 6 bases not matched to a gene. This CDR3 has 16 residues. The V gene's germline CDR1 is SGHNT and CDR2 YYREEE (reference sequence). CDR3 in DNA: TGTGCCAGCAGCTATGGACTAGCGGGAGCCCCAGAGACCCAGTACTTC. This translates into CASSYGLAGAPETQYF.

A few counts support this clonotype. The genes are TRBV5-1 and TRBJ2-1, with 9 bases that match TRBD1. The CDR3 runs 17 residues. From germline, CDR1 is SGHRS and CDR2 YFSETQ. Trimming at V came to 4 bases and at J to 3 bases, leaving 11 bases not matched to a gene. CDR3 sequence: CASSPVSVTGGYNEQFF. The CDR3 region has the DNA TGCGCCAGCAGCCCGGTATCTGTGACAGGGGGCTACAATGAGCAGTTCTTC.

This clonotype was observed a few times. As DNA, the CDR3 is TGTGCCACCAGCAGCAACCGACTTAGCGGGGGGGTGGCAGATACGCAGTATTTT. Amino acid sequence: CATSSNRLSGGVADTQYF. This chain uses TRBV15 with TRBJ2-3; 11 bases map to TRBD2. The CDR3 loop spans 18 amino acids. After removal of 3 bases from V and 4 bases from J, the junction contained 12 bases not matched to a gene. Germline assignment: CDR1 LNHNV and CDR2 YYDKDF (reference sequence).

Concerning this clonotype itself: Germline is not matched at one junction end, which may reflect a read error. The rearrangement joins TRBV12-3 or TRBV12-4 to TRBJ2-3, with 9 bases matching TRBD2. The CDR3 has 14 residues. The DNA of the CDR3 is TGTGCCTCACACTCGGGACTAGCATCAGATGCGCAGTATTTT. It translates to CASHSGLASDAQYF.

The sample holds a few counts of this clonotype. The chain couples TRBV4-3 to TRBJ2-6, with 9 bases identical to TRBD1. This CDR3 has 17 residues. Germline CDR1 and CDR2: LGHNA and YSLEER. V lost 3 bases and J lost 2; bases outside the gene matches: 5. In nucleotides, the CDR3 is TGCGCCAGCAGCCAGGATACAGGGGGCCCTGGGGCCAACGTCCTGACTTTC. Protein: CASSQDTGGPGANVLTF.

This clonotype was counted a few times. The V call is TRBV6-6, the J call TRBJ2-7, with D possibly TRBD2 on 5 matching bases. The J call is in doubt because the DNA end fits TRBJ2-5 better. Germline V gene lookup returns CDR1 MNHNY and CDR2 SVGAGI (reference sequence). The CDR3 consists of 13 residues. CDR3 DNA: TGTGCCAGCGGTGGACTCCAAATAGGGACCCAGTACTTC. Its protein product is CASGGLQIGTQYF.

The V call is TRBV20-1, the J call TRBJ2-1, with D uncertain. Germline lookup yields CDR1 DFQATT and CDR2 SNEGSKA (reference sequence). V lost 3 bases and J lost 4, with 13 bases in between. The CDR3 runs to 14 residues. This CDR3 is CSASGLARYNEQFF. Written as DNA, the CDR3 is TGCAGTGCTAGCGGGCTGGCCCGATACAATGAGCAGTTCTTC.

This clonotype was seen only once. The CDR3: CASRAGATSNQPQHF. Here the CDR3 DNA reads TGTGCCAGCAGGGCTGGGGCTACTTCAAATCAGCCCCAGCATTTT. J is TRBJ1-5 and V is TRBV2; a possible D gene is TRBD1 (5 bases). There are 15 residues in the CDR3. Germline lookup yields CDR1 SNHLY and CDR2 FYNNEI. With 6 bases removed from V and 4 bases from J, the gap between germline ends came to 16 bases.

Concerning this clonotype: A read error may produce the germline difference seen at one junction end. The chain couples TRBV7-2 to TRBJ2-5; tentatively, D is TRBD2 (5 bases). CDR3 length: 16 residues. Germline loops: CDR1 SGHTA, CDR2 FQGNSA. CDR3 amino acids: CACSYRGGGEADTQYF. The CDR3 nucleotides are TGTGCCTGCAGCTATAGAGGAGGTGGTGAGGCAGATACGCAGTACTTC.

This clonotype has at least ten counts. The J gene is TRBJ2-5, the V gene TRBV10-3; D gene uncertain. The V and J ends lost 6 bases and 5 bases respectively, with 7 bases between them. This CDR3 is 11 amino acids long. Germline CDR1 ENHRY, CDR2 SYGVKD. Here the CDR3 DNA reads TGTGCCATCAGGGGGTCGGAGACCCAGTACTTC. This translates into CAIRGSETQYF.

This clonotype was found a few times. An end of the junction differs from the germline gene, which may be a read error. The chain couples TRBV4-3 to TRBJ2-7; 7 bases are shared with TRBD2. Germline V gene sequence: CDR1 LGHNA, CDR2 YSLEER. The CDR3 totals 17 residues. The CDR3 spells CASSHSALAVLTYEQYF. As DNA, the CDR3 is TGCGCCAGTAGCCACTCCGCTCTAGCGGTGCTGACCTACGAGCAGTACTTC.

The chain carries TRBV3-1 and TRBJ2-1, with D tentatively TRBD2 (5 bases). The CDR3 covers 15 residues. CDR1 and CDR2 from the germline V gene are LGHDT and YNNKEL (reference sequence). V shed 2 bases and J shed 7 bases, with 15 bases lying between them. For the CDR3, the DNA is TGTGCCAGCAGCCAACCAGAAAAACGGGGAAATGAGCAGTTCTTC. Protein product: CASSQPEKRGNEQFF.